This T cell receptor (beta chain) was sequenced during a study of OX40 agonist ivuxolimab in advanced cancers. Overall study: Patients received ivuxolimab, an agonistic anti-OX40 (CD134) antibody.

J gave up 9 bases and V 5 bases, and 7 bases lay outside the gene matches. This CDR3 comprises 13 residues. Per the germline V gene, CDR1 is SEHNR and CDR2 is FQNEAQ (reference sequence). Method: immunoSEQ multiplex PCR; TCRdb's copy keeps in-frame clones and lacks some. The sample includes about 58,000 clones, around 75% of them seen just once. The source is an adult with an advanced solid tumor such as melanoma, head and neck, liver or kidney cancer. The gene calls are TRBV7-9 and TRBJ2-1; 7 bases line up with TRBD1. Sequencing used CD4+ or CD8+ T cells sorted from blood, obtained in a trial of the OX40 agonist ivuxolimab. CDR3 sequence reads: CASSTSGTAEQFF. CDR3 nucleotides: TGTGCCAGCAGCACCTCCGGGACAGCTGAGCAGTTCTTC. The full variable domain, with the rest looked up from reference TRBV7-9 and TRBJ2-1, is DTGVSQNPRHKITKRGQNVTFRCDPISEHNRLYWYRQTLGQGPEFLTYFQNEAQLEKSRLLSDRFSAERPKGSFSTLEIQRTEQGDSAMYLCASSTSGTAEQFFGPGTRLTVL.